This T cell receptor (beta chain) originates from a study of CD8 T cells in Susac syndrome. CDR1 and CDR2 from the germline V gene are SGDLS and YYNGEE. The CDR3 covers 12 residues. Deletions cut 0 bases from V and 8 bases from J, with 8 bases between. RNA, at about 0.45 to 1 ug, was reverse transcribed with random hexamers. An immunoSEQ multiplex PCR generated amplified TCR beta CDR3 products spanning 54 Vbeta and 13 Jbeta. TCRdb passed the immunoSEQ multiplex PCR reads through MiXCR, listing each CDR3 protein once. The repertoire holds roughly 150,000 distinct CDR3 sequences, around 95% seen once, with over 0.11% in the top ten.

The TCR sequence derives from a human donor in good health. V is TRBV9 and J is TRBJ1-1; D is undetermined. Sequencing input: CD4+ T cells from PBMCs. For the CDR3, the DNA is TGTGCCAGCAGCGTAGTAGGGAAAGAAGCTTTCTTT. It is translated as CASSVVGKEAFF.